Listed below are T cell receptor beta chains from one sample, sequenced in a study of blood T cell repertoires in COVID-19. Assay used: immunoSEQ multiplex PCR; TCRdb lists only in-frame clones, some missing. The repertoire includes about 58,000 clones, about nine tenths of them detected once, and 1.2% to 1.5% sits in the top ten. The sample comprised peripheral blood. These receptors were obtained from a man in his 60s with acute or convalescent COVID-19. Both conserved end residues are part of each CDR3. Fields, in order: V gene, J gene, clone size, D gene, CDR3 DNA, CDR3 protein. D genes are given only for firm matches. Not every row has a clone size; where given, it reads once, few, many or a size class.

TRBV9,TRBJ2-7,.,TRBD1,TGTGCCAGCAGCCGGGACAGGGGGCGCTTGGGCTACGAGCAGTACTTC,CASSRDRGRLGYEQYF
TRBV27,TRBJ2-1,few,.,TGTGCCAGCAGTTTATTGGGACGGGGGGGACAGATTATTTCCTACAATGAGCAGTTCTTC,CASSLLGRGGQIISYNEQFF
TRBV6-2/TRBV6-3,TRBJ2-3,.,.,TGTGCCAGCAGCCCCCGGTCCGGAGGAGGGTTAGATACGCAGTATTTT,CASSPRSGGGLDTQYF
TRBV21-1,TRBJ2-7,.,.,TGTGCCAGCAGCGAGGGACTAGCGGGAAACGAGCAGTACTTC,CASSEGLAGNEQYF
TRBV9,TRBJ2-5,.,TRBD2,TGTGCCAGCAGCGTAGATAGCGGGCAAGAGACCCAGTACTTC,CASSVDSGQETQYF
TRBV14,TRBJ1-1,.,TRBD1,TGTGCCAGCAGCCTTAGACAGGGGGGGACTGAAGCTTTCTTT,CASSLRQGGTEAFF
TRBV6-6,TRBJ1-1,.,.,TGTGCCAGCAGTTCGGGGGGCGTAGGCGCTGAAGCTTTCTTT,CASSSGGVGAEAFF
TRBV28,TRBJ1-5,once,TRBD1,TGTGCCAGCAGTTCGCAGGGGGGTTCGGCATATAGCAATCAGCCCCAGCATTTT,CASSSQGGSAYSNQPQHF
TRBV30,TRBJ2-2,.,.,TGTGCCTGGACAACGACGGAGACCGGGGAGCTGTTTTTT,CAWTTTETGELFF
TRBV10-3,TRBJ2-1,.,TRBD2,TGTGCCATCAGCAGACTAGCGGGAGACGATGAGCAGTTCTTC,CAISRLAGDDEQFF
TRBV7-8,TRBJ1-5,.,.,TGTGCCAGCAGCTTAGGTGGGGCCAGGGGCAATCAGCCCCAGCATTTT,CASSLGGARGNQPQHF
TRBV4-3,TRBJ2-1,.,TRBD2,TGCGCCAGCAGCCGAACTAGCGGGACATACAATGAGCAGTTCTTC,CASSRTSGTYNEQFF
TRBV4-3,TRBJ2-2,once,.,TGCGCCAGCAGTCAAGACAGGACGGGAAACACCGGGGAGCTGTTTTTT,CASSQDRTGNTGELFF
TRBV5-6,TRBJ2-7,once,TRBD1,TGTGCCAGCAGCTTGAGACAGGGGGGCGCGGGCGAGCAGTACTTC,CASSLRQGGAGEQYF
TRBV6-5,TRBJ2-2,.,.,TGTGCCAGCCGACCCTTCGGGGGGCAGGTCGGGGAGCTGTTTTTT,CASRPFGGQVGELFF
TRBV7-9,TRBJ2-1,.,TRBD2,TGTGCCAGCAGCCAGCGGGGGGGACACTACAATGAGCAGTTCTTC,CASSQRGGHYNEQFF
TRBV7-9,TRBJ2-5,.,TRBD1,TGTGCCAGCAGCCTTCCGGGACAGCAAAAAGAGACCCAGTACTTC,CASSLPGQQKETQYF
TRBV6-1,TRBJ1-1,.,.,TGTGCCAGCAGTCTAACCTCGACACCGAACACTGAAGCTTTCTTT,CASSLTSTPNTEAFF
TRBV15,TRBJ1-1,.,.,TGTGCCACCAGCAGAGATGTAGGGGGCACTGAAGCTTTCTTT,CATSRDVGGTEAFF
TRBV27,TRBJ2-4,.,TRBD1,TGTGCCAGCAGTCTTAACCAGGGGGCAGCCAAAAACATTCAGTACTTC,CASSLNQGAAKNIQYF